The rows below give T cell receptor beta chains drawn from one sample of a study of early T cells in non-severe SARS-CoV-2 infection. TCRdb re-derived calls from the 5' RACE reads in MiXCR, one entry per CDR3 protein. The sample contains tens of thousands of distinct CDR3 sequences, 10% to 15% of which appear only once. The sample consisted of whole blood. These receptor sequences come from an adult who was a healthcare worker with PCR-confirmed SARS-CoV-2 infection or an uninfected control (not recorded which). CDR3s include the opening cysteine and the closing phenylalanine or tryptophan. The D gene is left open where the match is weak. Clone size is shown for a subset of rows, as once, few, many or a class of expanded clone.

.	13	TRBV29-1	many	TRBJ1-2	CSVEPPGVPRYTF	TGCAGCGTTGAACCCCCAGGGGTTCCCCGCTACACCTTC
TRBD1	13	TRBV20-1	few	TRBJ1-1	CSASSRGGTEAFF	TGCAGTGCTAGCTCCAGGGGGGGAACTGAAGCTTTCTTT
TRBD1	16	TRBV6-2/TRBV6-3	many	TRBJ2-1	CASSSKGQGSYNEQFF	TGTGCCAGCAGTTCAAAAGGACAGGGCTCCTACAATGAGCAGTTCTTC
TRBD2	14	TRBV20-1	.	TRBJ2-5	CSARLAGVQETQYF	TGCAGTGCGAGACTAGCGGGGGTTCAAGAGACCCAGTACTTC
.	12	TRBV10-3	few	TRBJ1-1	CAISEYPGEAFF	TGTGCCATCAGTGAGTATCCAGGGGAAGCTTTCTTT
.	13	TRBV30	few	TRBJ2-7	CAWSVRPPDEQYF	TGTGCCTGGAGTGTACGGCCCCCCGACGAGCAGTACTTC
TRBD2	15	TRBV7-2	.	TRBJ2-1	CASSLTSGLYNEQFF	TGTGCCAGCAGCTTAACTAGCGGGCTCTACAATGAGCAGTTCTTC
TRBD1	14	TRBV10-2	.	TRBJ1-6	CASSERQGNSPLHF	TGCGCCAGCAGTGAACGACAGGGGAATTCACCCCTCCACTTT
.	15	TRBV20-1	.	TRBJ2-1	CSARQVVALYNEQFF	TGCAGTGCTCGTCAAGTGGTAGCGCTTTACAATGAGCAGTTCTTC
TRBD1	15	TRBV12-3/TRBV12-4	.	TRBJ2-2	CASSFRTGVTGELFF	TGTGCCAGCAGTTTTCGGACAGGGGTCACCGGGGAGCTGTTTTTT
TRBD2	16	TRBV24-1	many	TRBJ2-3	CATSDPTSGSLDTQYF	TGTGCCACCAGTGACCCCACTAGCGGGAGTCTGGATACGCAGTATTTT
TRBD1	19	TRBV10-3	many	TRBJ1-3	CAISPTAWDRVGSGNTIYF	TGTGCCATCAGCCCCACGGCCTGGGACAGGGTCGGGAGTGGAAACACCATATATTTT
TRBD2	14	TRBV19	many	TRBJ2-2	CASSSGGNTGELFF	TGTGCCAGTAGTAGCGGGGGGAACACCGGGGAGCTGTTTTTT
TRBD1	16	TRBV12-3/TRBV12-4	few	TRBJ2-2	CASRLGQGVYTGELFF	TGTGCCAGCAGGCTGGGACAGGGGGTGTACACCGGGGAGCTGTTTTTT
TRBD2	16	TRBV20-1	few	TRBJ2-1	CSAVLAAPLRYNEQFF	TGCAGTGCTGTACTAGCGGCCCCTTTGAGGTACAATGAGCAGTTCTTC
.	15	TRBV20-1	.	TRBJ2-7	CSARDISGSTYEQYF	TGCAGTGCTAGAGATATTAGCGGTTCAACCTACGAGCAGTACTTC
TRBD2	16	TRBV13	.	TRBJ2-7	CASSWGSSGNAYEQYF	TGTGCCAGCAGCTGGGGTTCTAGCGGGAACGCCTACGAGCAGTACTTC
.	14	TRBV5-1	few	TRBJ2-3	CASSLHGDTDTQYF	TGCGCCAGCAGCTTACATGGGGACACAGATACGCAGTATTTT
.	12	TRBV29-1	.	TRBJ2-1	CSAPRPGDEQFF	TGCAGCGCCCCGAGACCTGGGGATGAGCAGTTCTTC
TRBD1	15	TRBV20-1	few	TRBJ1-6	CGILGQGLYNSPLHF	TGCGGTATCCTTGGACAGGGACTCTATAATTCACCCCTCCACTTT
.	15	TRBV20-1	many	TRBJ2-7	CSARSLGGGPDEQYF	TGCAGTGCTAGATCCTTAGGGGGAGGGCCCGACGAGCAGTACTTC
TRBD1	14	TRBV11-2	few	TRBJ2-2	CASSLTGATGELFF	TGTGCCAGCAGCTTAACAGGGGCCACCGGGGAGCTGTTTTTT
.	14	TRBV5-5	many	TRBJ1-2	CASSWADRNYGYTF	TGTGCCAGCAGCTGGGCGGACCGAAACTATGGCTACACCTTC
.	16	TRBV7-8	.	TRBJ2-3	CASSPEVVRGTDTQYF	TGTGCCAGCAGCCCCGAGGTTGTCCGGGGGACAGATACGCAGTATTTT
TRBD2	16	TRBV6-1	.	TRBJ2-1	CAIRSHSGDSYNEQFF	TGTGCCATCAGGAGCCATAGCGGGGATTCCTACAATGAGCAGTTCTTC
TRBD1	16	TRBV12-5	few	TRBJ2-7	CASGFATGVRNYEQYF	TGTGCTAGTGGTTTTGCTACAGGGGTTCGAAACTACGAGCAGTACTTC
.	14	TRBV10-3	few	TRBJ1-2	CAISESGTPYGYTF	TGTGCCATCAGTGAGTCGGGTACCCCATATGGCTACACCTTC
TRBD1	13	TRBV5-4	many	TRBJ1-1	CASSSGQAGEAFF	TGTGCCAGCAGCTCAGGACAGGCTGGTGAAGCTTTCTTT
.	14	TRBV7-2	few	TRBJ2-7	CASSGERSSYEQYF	TGTGCCAGCAGCGGGGAGCGAAGCTCCTACGAGCAGTACTTC
.	14	TRBV5-1	.	TRBJ1-1	CASSSAQGYTEAFF	TGCGCCAGCAGCTCGGCACAGGGTTACACTGAAGCTTTCTTT
.	13	TRBV29-1	few	TRBJ1-3	CSVAGNSGNTIYF	TGCAGCGTTGCAGGGAACTCTGGAAACACCATATATTTT
TRBD2	15	TRBV2	many	TRBJ2-3	CASSEPRTRTDTQYF	TGTGCCAGCAGTGAACCCCGGACTAGAACAGATACGCAGTATTTT
TRBD2	15	TRBV2	few	TRBJ2-7	CASSEWRESLYEQYF	TGTGCCAGCAGTGAATGGCGGGAGTCACTCTACGAGCAGTACTTC
TRBD1	14	TRBV14	.	TRBJ2-1	CASSQAGGYNEQFF	TGTGCCAGCAGCCAAGCAGGGGGCTACAATGAGCAGTTCTTC
.	13	TRBV7-2	.	TRBJ1-4	CASSLTPREKLFF	TGTGCCAGCAGCTTAACACCCAGGGAAAAACTGTTTTTT
.	15	TRBV7-2	.	TRBJ2-1	CASSLAGVAPNEQFF	TGTGCCAGCAGCTTAGCGGGGGTAGCGCCGAATGAGCAGTTCTTC
TRBD1	15	TRBV7-9	.	TRBJ1-1	CASSLTGGAGTEAFF	TGTGCCAGCAGCCTCACAGGGGGCGCAGGGACTGAAGCTTTCTTT
.	13	TRBV19	few	TRBJ2-5	CASSPGSTRTQYF	TGTGCCAGTAGCCCGGGATCGACTCGCACCCAGTACTTC
TRBD1	16	TRBV5-1	many	TRBJ1-1	CASSSDRAIGNTEAFF	TGCGCCAGCAGCTCCGACAGGGCGATCGGTAACACTGAAGCTTTCTTT
.	15	TRBV29-1	few	TRBJ2-7	CSVAAGRGPLYEQYF	TGCAGCGTTGCCGCGGGGAGGGGGCCCCTTTACGAGCAGTACTTC
TRBD1	15	TRBV7-8	many	TRBJ1-5	CASSLNRGPSQPQHF	TGTGCCAGCAGCTTGAACAGGGGGCCTAGCCAGCCCCAGCATTTT
.	15	TRBV6-1	many	TRBJ2-7	CASSALQGNSYEQYF	TGTGCCAGCAGTGCCCTGCAGGGGAATTCCTACGAGCAGTACTTC
TRBD1	14	TRBV7-2	many	TRBJ2-7	CASSTDRGPYEQYF	TGTGCCAGCAGCACCGACAGGGGCCCCTACGAGCAGTACTTC
.	12	TRBV15	many	TRBJ1-5	CATSRPGQPQHF	TGTGCCACCAGCCGCCCCGGGCAGCCCCAGCATTTT
.	16	TRBV7-6	many	TRBJ1-3	CASSLSGLYSGNTIYF	TGTGCCAGCAGCTTATCCGGGCTGTACTCTGGAAACACCATATATTTT
.	13	TRBV4-1	many	TRBJ2-5	CASSQGGPETQYF	TGCGCCAGCAGCCAAGGAGGACCAGAGACCCAGTACTTC
.	14	TRBV6-2/TRBV6-3	few	TRBJ1-5	CASSYQGYGQPQHF	TGTGCCAGCAGTTACCAGGGGTATGGCCAGCCCCAGCATTTT
.	14	TRBV11-2	.	TRBJ2-3	CASSFSRPGDTQYF	TGTGCCAGCAGCTTTTCTAGGCCGGGAGATACGCAGTATTTT
.	14	TRBV20-1	.	TRBJ1-5	CSARVQNSNQPQHF	TGCAGTGCTAGAGTCCAGAACTCAAATCAGCCCCAGCATTTT
.	13	TRBV20-1	many	TRBJ2-3	CSATWDRTDTQYF	TGCAGTGCTACCTGGGACCGCACAGATACGCAGTATTTT
.	16	TRBV14	many	TRBJ2-3	CASSQDWTGVPDTQYF	TGTGCCAGCAGCCAAGATTGGACGGGAGTCCCAGATACGCAGTATTTT
TRBD1	14	TRBV5-1	few	TRBJ1-6	CASSTGQDHSPLHF	TGCGCCAGCAGCACCGGACAGGACCATTCACCCCTCCACTTT
.	15	TRBV12-3/TRBV12-4	.	TRBJ2-2	CASSRRGMNTGELFF	TGTGCCAGCAGTCGCAGGGGCATGAACACCGGGGAGCTGTTTTTT
.	14	TRBV6-4	many	TRBJ2-6	CARRQWTGANVLTF	TGTGCCAGACGACAGTGGACTGGGGCCAACGTCCTGACTTTC